The 22 T cell receptor beta chains below all came from one sample that was sequenced in a study of patients and donors after allogeneic stem cell transplantation (dated by TCRdb to 2019 to 2021). The library was generated by RT-PCR. Sequencing instrument: NextSeq 550. TCRdb cleaned the public reads at Q25 with fastp, built clones with MiXCR and kept in-frame beta chains. Each CDR3 protein gets just one entry, which takes the most common genes and DNA from the rows behind it. This sample lists about a million distinct CDR3 sequences; roughly 17% were detected once. Together, the top ten hold roughly 6.4% of the sample. The sequencing sample was made of blood, either unsorted or a sorted T cell fraction (not recorded which). These receptors were collected from a human donor who was either an allogeneic HSCT recipient or a stem cell or donor lymphocyte infusion donor (not recorded which). It is not recorded whose cells these are; they may come from a transplant donor.

The V and J genes are TRBV20-1 and TRBJ2-5, with 9 bases matching TRBD2. Germline V CDR1 and CDR2: DFQATT, SNEGSKA (reference sequence). The CDR3 covers 16 residues. V shed 4 bases, J shed 5 bases, and the junction held 14 bases outside the gene matches. The CDR3 nucleotides read TGCAGTGCTACCCTTGTCGTACTAGCGGGCCGGGAGACCCAGTACTTC. This gives the protein CSATLVVLAGRETQYF.

This clonotype was recorded at least ten times. The chain carries TRBV5-1 and TRBJ1-2; TRBD1 agrees at 12 bases. The CDR3 consists of 15 residues. Trimming cost V 3 bases and J 4 bases; bases outside gene matches: 4. CDR1 and CDR2 (germline): SGHRS, YFSETQ. CDR3 sequence: CASSSPGQGAYGYTF. DNA of the CDR3: TGCGCCAGCAGCTCCCCGGGACAGGGGGCCTATGGCTACACCTTC.

This chain links TRBV5-1 with TRBJ2-7; 9 bases are shared with TRBD1. The V segment lost 0 bases and the J segment 0 bases; nucleotides outside the gene matches: 4. Germline-derived CDR1 and CDR2 are SGHRS and YFSETQ. CDR3 length equals 16 residues. The CDR3, as DNA: TGCGCCAGCAGCTTGGGTAAGGGACAGGGCTCCTACGAGCAGTACTTC. This codes for CASSLGKGQGSYEQYF.

J is TRBJ2-3 and V is TRBV12-3 or TRBV12-4; 13 nucleotides match TRBD2. The CDR3 loop spans 16 amino acids. Trimming took 5 bases from V and 5 from J; bases not matched to a gene: 7. The CDR3 sequence: CASSRGLAGAQDTQYF. DNA of the CDR3: TGTGCCAGCAGTAGAGGACTAGCGGGGGCTCAAGATACGCAGTATTTT.

This clonotype has just a few counts. The J gene is TRBJ2-2, the V gene TRBV29-1; 9 bases align to TRBD1. The CDR3 sequence is 14 residues long. J lost 5 bases, V lost 6 bases, and 7 bases had no gene match. Per germline, CDR1 SQVTM and CDR2 ANQGSEA. The DNA of the CDR3 is TGCAGCGTAGAGGGACAGGGTTTAACCGGGGAGCTGTTTTTT. Translated: CSVEGQGLTGELFF.

Of note for this clonotype: One end of the junction does not line up with germline, which may come from a read error. This chain uses TRBV20-1 with TRBJ2-1; 9 nucleotides line up with TRBD2. Germline CDR1 and CDR2: DFQATT and SNEGSKA (reference sequence). The length of the CDR3 is 15 residues. The CDR3 loop reads CSVRAPLAGLNEQFF. CDR3 nucleotide sequence: TGCAGTGTTAGAGCCCCACTAGCGGGCCTCAATGAGCAGTTCTTC.

This clonotype occurred many times. The chain couples TRBV11-1 to TRBJ2-1; 9 bases fit TRBD2. This CDR3 has 17 residues. Germline CDR1 reads SGHAT; CDR2 reads FQDESV (reference sequence). Trimming cost V 1 base and J 6 bases; bases outside gene matches: 10. For the CDR3, the DNA is TGTGCCAGCAGCTTAGACCGTAGAGGGACTAGCCCCAATGAGCAGTTCTTC. It yields the protein CASSLDRRGTSPNEQFF.

The sample holds a few counts of this clonotype. The rearrangement uses TRBV6-1 and TRBJ2-1; TRBD2 matches 9 bases. Germline assignment: CDR1 MNHNS and CDR2 SASEGT. CDR3 size: 15 residues. V trimming: 1 base; J trimming: 7 bases; junction bases outside the gene matches: 5. The CDR3 nucleotides read TGTGCCAGCAGTGAAGAGGGACTAGCAAAGAATGAGCAGTTCTTC. Protein sequence: CASSEEGLAKNEQFF.

V is TRBV30 and J is TRBJ1-1, with D hard to call. This CDR3 spans 15 amino acids. Germline V gives CDR1 GTSNPN, CDR2 SVGIG (reference sequence). Trimming pared 1 base from V and 3 bases from J, leaving 15 bases between. CDR3 nucleotides: TGTGCCTGGAGTGCAAGAAGCGTGTCGTACACTGAAGCTTTCTTT. This gives the protein CAWSARSVSYTEAFF. The full variable domain, with the rest looked up from reference TRBV30 and TRBJ1-1, is SQTIHQWPATLVQPVGSPLSLECTVEGTSNPNLYWYRQAAGRGLQLLFYSVGIGQISSEVPQNLSASRPQDRQFILSSKKLLLSDSGFYLCAWSARSVSYTEAFFGQGTRLTVV.

The chain couples TRBV7-8 to TRBJ2-1; 8 bases agree with TRBD2. Germline-derived CDR1 and CDR2 are SGHVS and FQNEAQ. CDR3 length: 18 residues. Losses at the gene ends were 1 base for V and 1 base for J; bases not matched to a gene: 9. The CDR3: CASSLVLRGAESYNEQFF. The DNA for the CDR3 is TGTGCCAGCAGCTTAGTTCTGCGGGGGGCAGAGTCCTACAATGAGCAGTTCTTC.

The V and J genes are TRBV7-3 and TRBJ2-3, with D possibly being TRBD1 (6 bases). V was trimmed by 2 bases and J by 2 bases, leaving 14 bases between them. The CDR3 length is 16 residues. Germline V gives CDR1 SGHTA, CDR2 FQGTGA. CDR3 sequence: CASSLFWDTPTDTQYF. The CDR3 DNA follows: TGTGCCAGCAGCTTATTTTGGGACACCCCCACAGATACGCAGTATTTT.

The chain links TRBV7-9 to TRBJ1-1, with D unclear. The CDR3 consists of 14 residues. Trimming removed 3 bases at V and 3 bases at J, with 11 bases between. Germline CDR1 SEHNR, CDR2 FQNEAQ (reference sequence). The CDR3 loop is CASSFRQTHTEAFF. For the CDR3, the DNA is TGTGCCAGCAGCTTCAGACAAACCCACACTGAAGCTTTCTTT.

The rearrangement links TRBV6-5 to TRBJ2-5; 12 nucleotides line up with TRBD2. CDR1 is MNHEY and CDR2 is SVGAGI in the germline V gene. V lost 0 bases to trimming and J lost 3 bases; unmatched junction nucleotides: 5. This CDR3 comprises 17 residues. Here the CDR3 DNA reads TGTGCCAGCAGTTACTCCCCTAGCGGGGGGGCAGAAGAGACCCAGTACTTC. It codes for CASSYSPSGGAEETQYF.

V and J are TRBV5-6 and TRBJ1-2; D not resolved. The V and J ends lost 0 bases and 7 bases respectively, with 7 bases between them. The CDR3 is 12 residues long. CDR1 SGHDT and CDR2 YYEEEE come from the germline V gene. CDR3 loop: CASSLVSLGYTF. CDR3 bases: TGTGCCAGCAGCTTGGTTAGCCTTGGCTACACCTTC.

In its sample, this clonotype was seen many times. The chain links TRBV12-3 or TRBV12-4 to TRBJ1-2; D unresolved. Trimming removed 1 base from V and 0 bases from J, with 6 bases in between. This CDR3 is built from 14 residues. CDR3: CASSLGRANYGYTF. DNA for the CDR3: TGTGCCAGCAGTTTAGGGAGAGCTAACTATGGCTACACCTTC.

In nucleotides, the CDR3 is TGTGCCAGCAGTGAAGTCCCCTATCACAATGAGCAGTTCTTC. Encoded protein: CASSEVPYHNEQFF. The chain has TRBV2 and TRBJ2-1; D unresolved. Between the trimmed V and J ends, which lost 1 base and 5 bases, there was a span of 9 bases. The CDR3 runs 14 residues. Germline lookup yields CDR1 SNHLY and CDR2 FYNNEI.

The rearrangement links TRBV9 to TRBJ1-5; the D gene is possibly TRBD1 (5 bases). Germline CDR1 reads SGDLS; CDR2 reads YYNGEE. V shed 4 bases and J shed 7 bases, with 15 bases lying between them. The CDR3 sequence is 14 residues long. CDR3 region: CASSPGPVGQPQHF. CDR3 in DNA: TGTGCCAGCAGCCCAGGGCCTGTAGGACAGCCCCAGCATTTT.

This clonotype was observed at least ten times. The CDR3 DNA reads as TGTGCCAGCAGTACCCCCGGGGGCCGCTCTGGAAACACCATATATTTT. This translates into CASSTPGGRSGNTIYF. The chain carries TRBV12-3 or TRBV12-4 and TRBJ1-3, with a tentative D call TRBD1 (6 bases). The CDR3 sequence is 16 residues long. V lost 5 bases, J lost 0 bases, and 14 bases lay in between.

V and J are TRBV12-3 or TRBV12-4 and TRBJ2-2, with TRBD2 identical over 13 bases. This CDR3 has 16 residues. Trimming cost V 3 bases and J 5 bases; bases outside gene matches: 3. CDR3 loop: CASSFGLAGDTGELFF. The CDR3, as DNA: TGTGCCAGCAGTTTCGGACTAGCGGGGGATACCGGGGAGCTGTTTTTT.

The V and J genes are TRBV2 and TRBJ1-1; D is perhaps TRBD1 (6 bases). This CDR3 has 16 residues. Germline CDR1 SNHLY, CDR2 FYNNEI. V dropped 6 bases and J dropped 1 base, with 18 bases sitting between them. The DNA for the CDR3 is TGTGCCAGCAGGCCACCGTGGGGACAACCGAACACTGAAGCTTTCTTT. This translates into CASRPPWGQPNTEAFF.

This clonotype appeared many times. The chain has TRBV12-3 or TRBV12-4 and TRBJ1-1; D remains ambiguous. The CDR3 sequence is 13 residues long. Trimming left V 6 bases short and J 1 base short, with 9 bases between. The CDR3 DNA sequence: TGTGCCAGCAGCGTCATAGGGAACACTGAAGCTTTCTTT. As protein: CASSVIGNTEAFF.

In its sample, this clonotype was seen a few times. The V call is TRBV5-1, the J call TRBJ2-7, with 8 bases fitting TRBD1. With 6 bases clipped from V and 7 bases from J, the junction kept 6 bases outside the gene matches. The germline V gene encodes CDR1 SGHRS and CDR2 YFSETQ. The CDR3 loop spans 12 amino acids. CDR3 DNA sequence: TGCGCCAGCACCGGGACAGGTGATGAGCAGTACTTC. Translated, it gives CASTGTGDEQYF.